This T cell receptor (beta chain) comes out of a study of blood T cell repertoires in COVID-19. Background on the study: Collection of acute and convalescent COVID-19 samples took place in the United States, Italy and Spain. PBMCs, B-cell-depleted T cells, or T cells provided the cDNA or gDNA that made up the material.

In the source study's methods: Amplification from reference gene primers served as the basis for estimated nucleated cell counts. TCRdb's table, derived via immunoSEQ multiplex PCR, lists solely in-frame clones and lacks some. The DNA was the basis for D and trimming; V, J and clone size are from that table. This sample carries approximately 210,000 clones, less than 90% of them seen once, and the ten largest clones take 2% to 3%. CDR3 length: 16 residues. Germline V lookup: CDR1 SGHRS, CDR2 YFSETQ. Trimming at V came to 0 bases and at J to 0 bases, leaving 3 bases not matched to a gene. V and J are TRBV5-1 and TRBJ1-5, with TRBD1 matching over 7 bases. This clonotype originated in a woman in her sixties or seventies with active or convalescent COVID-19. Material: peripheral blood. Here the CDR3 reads CASSLAGGDSNQPQHF. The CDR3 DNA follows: TGCGCCAGCAGCTTGGCAGGGGGAGATAGCAATCAGCCCCAGCATTTT.